The rows below give T cell receptor beta chains drawn from one sample of a study of OX40 agonist ivuxolimab in advanced cancers. The repertoire was sequenced with immunoSEQ multiplex PCR; TCRdb's copy has only in-frame clones and lacks some. The data show about 43,000 clones, with roughly 78% seen just once and approximately 3.9% held by the top ten. The source was CD4+ or CD8+ T cells sorted from blood, collected in a trial of the OX40 agonist ivuxolimab. Source of these receptors: an adult with an advanced solid tumor such as melanoma, head and neck, liver or kidney cancer. Both conserved end residues are part of each CDR3. D genes are given only for firm matches. Part of the rows lack a size; the others show once, few, many or a class for expanded clones.

CDR3,DNA,V,D,size,J
CASSYTGARDEQFF,TGTGCCAGCAGTTATACAGGGGCTAGGGATGAGCAGTTCTTC,TRBV7-6,TRBD1,NA,TRBJ2-1
CASSLAGVTFNEQFF,TGTGCCAGCAGCTTAGCGGGAGTTACCTTCAATGAGCAGTTCTTC,TRBV11-3,NA,NA,TRBJ2-1
CASSFRGRSSYEQYF,TGTGCCAGCAGCTTTCGAGGGAGGAGCTCCTACGAGCAGTACTTC,TRBV7-6,NA,NA,TRBJ2-7
CASSLYQGNTEAFF,TGCGCCAGCAGCTTATATCAGGGAAACACTGAAGCTTTCTTT,TRBV5-1,NA,NA,TRBJ1-1
CASSLGDTQRYNEQFF,TGCGCCAGCAGCTTGGGCGACACCCAACGCTACAATGAGCAGTTCTTC,TRBV5-1,NA,NA,TRBJ2-1
CASSENHRGGYDYGYTF,TGTGCCAGCAGCGAAAACCACAGGGGAGGTTACGACTATGGCTACACCTTC,TRBV7-8,TRBD1,NA,TRBJ1-2
CASSLGDGYEQYF,TGTGCCAGCAGCTTAGGAGACGGGTACGAGCAGTACTTC,TRBV7-1,NA,NA,TRBJ2-7
CASSTGLAGGLGQETQYF,TGTGCCAGTAGTACCGGACTAGCGGGGGGCCTCGGCCAAGAGACCCAGTACTTC,TRBV19,TRBD2,NA,TRBJ2-5
CASSPRGDLLGANVLTF,TGTGCCAGCTCACCACGGGGGGACCTCTTAGGGGCCAACGTCCTGACTTTC,TRBV18,NA,NA,TRBJ2-6
CATPNGRYNSPLHF,TGTGCCACACCCAATGGTCGTTATAATTCACCCCTCCACTTT,TRBV28,NA,NA,TRBJ1-6
CASSPQWETTDTQYF,TGTGCCAGCAGCCCCCAGTGGGAGACGACAGATACGCAGTATTTT,TRBV5-5,NA,NA,TRBJ2-3
CASSLAGPGTRNTIYF,TGTGCCAGCAGCTTAGCGGGGCCCGGGACGAGAAACACCATATATTTT,TRBV7-9,NA,NA,TRBJ1-3
CASSLAGQAGSYEQYF,TGTGCCAGCAGCTTAGCGGGACAGGCGGGGTCCTACGAGCAGTACTTC,TRBV13,TRBD1,NA,TRBJ2-7
CASSGGYGYTF,TGTGCCAGCAGCGGGGGGTATGGCTACACCTTC,TRBV7-8,NA,NA,TRBJ1-2
CASSVTGTASYGYTF,TGTGCCAGCAGCGTAACGGGAACAGCATCCTATGGCTACACCTTC,TRBV9,NA,NA,TRBJ1-2
CASSLAGTSVNEQFF,TGCGCCAGCAGCCTTGCCGGGACTAGCGTCAATGAGCAGTTCTTC,TRBV4-1,TRBD2,NA,TRBJ2-1
CASRLGLAEETQYF,TGCGCCAGCAGGTTAGGACTAGCGGAAGAGACCCAGTACTTC,TRBV5-1,TRBD2,NA,TRBJ2-5
CASSSESSGRGYTF,TGTGCCAGCTCCTCAGAGTCGTCAGGACGGGGCTACACCTTC,TRBV18,NA,NA,TRBJ1-2
CSARDSEQYF,TGCAGTGCTAGAGATTCCGAGCAGTACTTC,TRBV20-1,NA,NA,TRBJ2-7
CASSLATGGPTF,TGTGCCAGCAGCTTAGCCACTGGGGGCCCCACCTTC,TRBV7-6,NA,NA,TRBJ1-2
CASSKDRNEQYF,TGTGCCAGCAGCAAGGATAGGAACGAGCAGTACTTC,TRBV21-1,NA,NA,TRBJ2-7
CASSLEGVTDTQYF,TGTGCCAGCAGTTTGGAGGGTGTCACAGATACGCAGTATTTT,TRBV27,NA,NA,TRBJ2-3
CASSPGTNYGYTF,TGCGCCAGCAGTCCCGGGACGAACTATGGCTACACCTTC,TRBV5-1,NA,few,TRBJ1-2
CASSQEGFPAGTDTQYF,TGTGCCAGCAGCCAAGAAGGCTTTCCGGCAGGCACAGATACGCAGTATTTT,TRBV14,NA,NA,TRBJ2-3
CATSRATATNEKLFF,TGTGCCACCAGCAGAGCCACGGCAACTAATGAAAAACTGTTTTTT,TRBV15,NA,NA,TRBJ1-4
CASSPGTDKNIQYF,TGTGCCAGCTCACCAGGGACGGACAAAAACATTCAGTACTTC,TRBV18,NA,NA,TRBJ2-4
CAWSVRGQTYSYEQYF,TGTGCCTGGAGTGTACGAGGGCAGACATACTCCTACGAGCAGTACTTC,TRBV30,NA,few,TRBJ2-7
CASSEYKAGGETQYF,TGTGCCAGCAGTGAATATAAAGCGGGGGGGGAGACCCAGTACTTC,TRBV25-1,TRBD2,NA,TRBJ2-5
CASSVGTGRVEGYTF,TGTGCCAGCAGCGTAGGAACAGGGAGAGTTGAGGGCTACACCTTC,TRBV9,NA,once,TRBJ1-2
CASSLGRSFAAEAFF,TGTGCCAGCAGCTTAGGGAGGTCTTTCGCGGCTGAAGCTTTCTTT,TRBV7-8,NA,NA,TRBJ1-1
CASSVSYEQYF,TGTGCCAGCAGCGTATCCTACGAGCAGTACTTC,TRBV7-8,NA,NA,TRBJ2-7
CASSPVQGLANTGELFF,TGCGCCAGCAGCCCGGTACAGGGGTTGGCGAACACCGGGGAGCTGTTTTTT,TRBV5-1,TRBD1,NA,TRBJ2-2
CASTNGALNTGELFF,TGTGCCAGCACGAATGGGGCGCTAAACACCGGGGAGCTGTTTTTT,TRBV5-4,NA,NA,TRBJ2-2
CASSPTAYPGRTEQFF,TGTGCCAGCTCACCGACTGCTTATCCGGGCAGAACTGAGCAGTTCTTC,TRBV18,NA,NA,TRBJ2-1
CASSPRTGNTEAFF,TGTGCCAGCAGCCCCCGGACAGGGAACACTGAAGCTTTCTTT,TRBV9,TRBD1,NA,TRBJ1-1
CASSKEGGNQPQHF,TGTGCCAGCAGCAAGGAAGGAGGCAATCAGCCCCAGCATTTT,TRBV5-5,NA,NA,TRBJ1-5
CASSISGRIQETQYF,TGTGCCAGTAGTATCTCGGGGAGAATACAAGAGACCCAGTACTTC,TRBV19,NA,NA,TRBJ2-5
CASSYSPDRREQYF,TGTGCCAGCAGTTACTCCCCAGACCGTAGGGAGCAGTACTTC,TRBV6-6,NA,NA,TRBJ2-7
CASSSGSGTATYEQYF,TGCGCCAGCAGCTCAGGATCCGGGACAGCCACCTACGAGCAGTACTTC,TRBV5-1,TRBD1,NA,TRBJ2-7
CASSPPKGRGPGELFF,TGCGCCAGCAGCCCCCCAAAGGGTAGGGGGCCCGGGGAGCTGTTTTTT,TRBV4-1,TRBD1,NA,TRBJ2-2
CASSLRGGGANVLTF,TGCGCCAGCAGTCTCAGGGGAGGTGGGGCCAACGTCCTGACTTTC,TRBV5-1,NA,NA,TRBJ2-6
CASSLQGSRTEAFF,TGTGCCAGCAGTTTACAGGGGTCGAGGACTGAAGCTTTCTTT,TRBV6-1,TRBD1,NA,TRBJ1-1
CASSSSSGARTDTQYF,TGTGCCAGCTCATCCTCTAGCGGGGCCCGCACAGATACGCAGTATTTT,TRBV18,TRBD2,once,TRBJ2-3